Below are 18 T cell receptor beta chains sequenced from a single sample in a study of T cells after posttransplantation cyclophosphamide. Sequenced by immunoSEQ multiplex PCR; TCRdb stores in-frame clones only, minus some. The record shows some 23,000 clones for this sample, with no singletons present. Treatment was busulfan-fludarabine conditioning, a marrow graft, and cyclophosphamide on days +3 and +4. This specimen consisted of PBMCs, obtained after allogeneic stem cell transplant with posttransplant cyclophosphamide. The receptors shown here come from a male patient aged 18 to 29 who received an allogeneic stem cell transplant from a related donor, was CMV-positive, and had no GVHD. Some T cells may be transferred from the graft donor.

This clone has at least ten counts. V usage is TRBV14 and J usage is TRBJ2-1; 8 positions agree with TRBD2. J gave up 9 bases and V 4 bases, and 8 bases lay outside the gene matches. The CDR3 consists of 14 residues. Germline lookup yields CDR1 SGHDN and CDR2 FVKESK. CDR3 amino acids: CASSPQRGGGEQFF. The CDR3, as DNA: TGTGCCAGCAGCCCCCAACGGGGGGGAGGTGAGCAGTTCTTC.

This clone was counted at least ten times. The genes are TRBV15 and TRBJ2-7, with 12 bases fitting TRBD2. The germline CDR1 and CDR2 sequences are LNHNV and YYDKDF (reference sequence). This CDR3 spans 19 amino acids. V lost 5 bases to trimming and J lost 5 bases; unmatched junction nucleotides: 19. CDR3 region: CATSPPSGLAGGPLNEQYF. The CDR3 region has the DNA TGTGCCACCAGCCCCCCAAGTGGCCTAGCGGGAGGGCCGTTAAACGAGCAGTACTTC.

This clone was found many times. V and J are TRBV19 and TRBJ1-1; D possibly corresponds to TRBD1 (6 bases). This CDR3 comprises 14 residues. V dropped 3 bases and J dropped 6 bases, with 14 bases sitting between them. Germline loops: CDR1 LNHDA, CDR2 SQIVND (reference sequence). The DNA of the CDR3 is TGTGCCAGTAGTATCGGGGGGGGCAGGGCTGAAGCTTTCTTT. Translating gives CASSIGGGRAEAFF.

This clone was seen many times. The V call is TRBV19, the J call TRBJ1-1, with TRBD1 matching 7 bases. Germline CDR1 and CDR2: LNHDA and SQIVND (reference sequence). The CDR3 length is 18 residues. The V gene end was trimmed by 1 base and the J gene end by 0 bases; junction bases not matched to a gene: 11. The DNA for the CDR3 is TGTGCCAGTAGTATAGCCCTTCCGGGACAGACTATGAACACTGAAGCTTTCTTT. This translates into CASSIALPGQTMNTEAFF.

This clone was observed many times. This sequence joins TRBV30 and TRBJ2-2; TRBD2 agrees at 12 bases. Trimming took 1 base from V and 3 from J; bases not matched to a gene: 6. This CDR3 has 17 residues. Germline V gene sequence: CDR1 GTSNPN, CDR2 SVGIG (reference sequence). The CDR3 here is CAWSAPSGGADTGELFF. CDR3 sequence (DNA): TGTGCCTGGAGTGCCCCTAGCGGGGGGGCAGACACCGGGGAGCTGTTTTTT.

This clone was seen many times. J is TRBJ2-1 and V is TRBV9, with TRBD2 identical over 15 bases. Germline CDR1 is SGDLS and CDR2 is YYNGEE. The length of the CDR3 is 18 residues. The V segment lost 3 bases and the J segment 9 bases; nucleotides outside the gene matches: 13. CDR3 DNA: TGTGCCAGCAGCGCCGGACTAGCGGGAGGGCATCGTCAGGTTGAGCAGTTCTTC. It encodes CASSAGLAGGHRQVEQFF. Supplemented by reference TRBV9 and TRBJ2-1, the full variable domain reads DSGVTQTPKHLITATGQRVTLRCSPRSGDLSVYWYQQSLDQGLQFLIQYYNGEERAKGNILERFSAQQFPDLHSELNLSSLELGDSALYFCASSAGLAGGHRQVEQFFGPGTRLTVL.

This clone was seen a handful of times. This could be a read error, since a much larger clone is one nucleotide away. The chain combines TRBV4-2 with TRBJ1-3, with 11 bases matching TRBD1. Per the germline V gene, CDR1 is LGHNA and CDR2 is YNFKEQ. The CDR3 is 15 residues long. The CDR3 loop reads CASSQAGTGGNAIYF. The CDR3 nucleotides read TGTGCCAGCAGCCAAGCCGGGACAGGGGGAAACGCCATATATTTT.

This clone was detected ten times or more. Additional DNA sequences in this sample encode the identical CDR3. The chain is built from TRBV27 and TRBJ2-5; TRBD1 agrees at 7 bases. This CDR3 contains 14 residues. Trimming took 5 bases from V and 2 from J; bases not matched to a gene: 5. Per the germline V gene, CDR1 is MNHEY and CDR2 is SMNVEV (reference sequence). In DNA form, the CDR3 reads TGTGCCAGCAGTCCCCGGACAGGTCAAGAGACCCAGTACTTC. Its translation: CASSPRTGQETQYF.

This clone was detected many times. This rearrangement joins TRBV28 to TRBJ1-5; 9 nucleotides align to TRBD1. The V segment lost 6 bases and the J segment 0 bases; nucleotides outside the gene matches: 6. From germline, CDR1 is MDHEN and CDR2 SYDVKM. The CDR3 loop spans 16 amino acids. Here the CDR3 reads CASSPNRGLSNQPQHF. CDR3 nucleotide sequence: TGTGCCAGCAGCCCAAACAGGGGGCTTAGCAATCAGCCCCAGCATTTT.

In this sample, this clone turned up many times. The CDR3 DNA sequence: TGCAGTTCGGGCACAGATACGCAGTATTTT. As protein: CSSGTDTQYF. This chain links TRBV20-1 with TRBJ2-3; D is unclear. Germline V CDR1 and CDR2: DFQATT, SNEGSKA (reference sequence). The CDR3 is 10 amino acids. The V end was cut by 8 bases, the J end by 1 base, with 4 bases between.

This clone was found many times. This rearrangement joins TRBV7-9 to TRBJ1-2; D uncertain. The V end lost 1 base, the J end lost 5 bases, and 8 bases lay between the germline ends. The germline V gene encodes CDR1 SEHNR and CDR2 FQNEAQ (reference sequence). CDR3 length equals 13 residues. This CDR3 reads CASSLVGRYGYTF. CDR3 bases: TGTGCCAGCAGCTTAGTCGGGAGATATGGCTACACCTTC.

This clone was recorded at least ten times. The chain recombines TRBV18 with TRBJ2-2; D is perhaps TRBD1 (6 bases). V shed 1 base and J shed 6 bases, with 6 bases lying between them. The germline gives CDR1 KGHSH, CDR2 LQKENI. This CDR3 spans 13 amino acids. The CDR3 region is CASSPQGAGELFF. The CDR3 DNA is TGTGCCAGCTCACCACAGGGGGCCGGGGAGCTGTTTTTT. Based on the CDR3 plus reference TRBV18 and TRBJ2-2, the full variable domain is NAGVMQNPRHLVRRRGQEARLRCSPMKGHSHVYWYRQLPEEGLKFMVYLQKENIIDESGMPKERFSAEFPKEGPSILRIQQVVRGDSAAYFCASSPQGAGELFFGEGSRLTVL.

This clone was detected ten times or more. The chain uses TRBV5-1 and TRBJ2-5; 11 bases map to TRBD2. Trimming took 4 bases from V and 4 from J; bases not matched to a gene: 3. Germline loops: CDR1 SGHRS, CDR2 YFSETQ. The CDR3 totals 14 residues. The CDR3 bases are TGCGCCAGCAGCCCACTAGCGGGGGTAGAGACCCAGTACTTC. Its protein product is CASSPLAGVETQYF.

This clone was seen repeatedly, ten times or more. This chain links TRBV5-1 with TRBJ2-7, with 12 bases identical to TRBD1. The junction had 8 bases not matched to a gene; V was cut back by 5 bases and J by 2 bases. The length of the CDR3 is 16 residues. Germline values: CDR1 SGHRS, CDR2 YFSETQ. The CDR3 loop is CASRVHRDRGPYEQYF. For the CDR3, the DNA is TGCGCCAGCAGGGTCCACCGGGACAGGGGGCCCTACGAGCAGTACTTC.

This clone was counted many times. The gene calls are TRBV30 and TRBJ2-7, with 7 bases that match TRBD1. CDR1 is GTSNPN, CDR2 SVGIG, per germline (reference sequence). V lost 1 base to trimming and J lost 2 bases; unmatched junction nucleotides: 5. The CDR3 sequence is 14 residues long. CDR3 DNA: TGTGCCTGGAGTGGTTGGGACAGTACCTACGAGCAGTACTTC. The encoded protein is CAWSGWDSTYEQYF.

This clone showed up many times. The CDR3 spells CASSLPAGLADNEQFF. The CDR3 coding sequence is TGTGCCAGCAGCTTGCCAGCGGGACTAGCGGACAATGAGCAGTTCTTC. J is TRBJ2-1 and V is TRBV7-2; the match to TRBD2 covers 11 bases. The CDR3 loop spans 16 amino acids. Germline CDR1 and CDR2: SGHTA and FQGNSA. V was clipped by 3 bases and J by 5 bases; unmatched bases: 6.

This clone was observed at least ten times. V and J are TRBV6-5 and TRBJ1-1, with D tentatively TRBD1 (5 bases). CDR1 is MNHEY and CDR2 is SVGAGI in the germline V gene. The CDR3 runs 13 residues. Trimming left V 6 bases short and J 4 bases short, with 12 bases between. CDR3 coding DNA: TGTGCCAGCAGAATTCAGGGTGGCACTGAAGCTTTCTTT. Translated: CASRIQGGTEAFF.

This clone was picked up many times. Written as DNA, the CDR3 is TGTGCCAGCAGCTTAGAATTTGAACGGGAGCAGTACTTC. Translated, it gives CASSLEFEREQYF. The V gene is TRBV7-2, the J gene TRBJ2-7, with unresolved D. Trimming pared 1 base from V and 7 bases from J, leaving 11 bases between. The CDR3 sequence is 13 residues long. Germline CDR1 and CDR2: SGHTA and FQGNSA.